Listed below are T cell receptor beta chains from one sample, sequenced in a study of shared clonotypes between healthy human individuals. The protocol was immunoSEQ multiplex PCR, while the TCRdb copy is restricted to in-frame clones and leaves out a portion. The data show some 1.1 million clones, roughly 80% seen once. What was sequenced was memory CD4+ T cells from PBMCs. These receptors originate from a man aged 18-30 years in good health. Some clones in this sample may be carry-over from other donors' samples. Each CDR3 is given with its conserved first and last residue. The D gene is left open where the match is weak. Clone size is stated in some rows and not others, as once, few, many or a class when expanded.

D,V,length,size,J,CDR3,DNA
NA,TRBV10-3,13,NA,TRBJ1-2,CAISEGNGDGYTF,TGTGCCATCAGTGAGGGGAACGGGGATGGCTACACCTTC
NA,TRBV5-1,14,NA,TRBJ2-5,CASSLLGSGETQYF,TGCGCCAGCAGCTTGTTGGGGTCCGGAGAGACCCAGTACTTC
TRBD1,TRBV6-5,14,NA,TRBJ2-7,CASSPRGGGYEQYF,TGTGCCAGCAGCCCCCGAGGGGGCGGCTACGAGCAGTACTTC
NA,TRBV15,16,NA,TRBJ2-3,CATSRDILASTDTQYF,TGTGCCACCAGCAGAGATATTCTGGCTAGCACAGATACGCAGTATTTT
NA,TRBV19,17,few,TRBJ1-2,CASIPSGFPPFNYGYTF,TGTGCCAGTATTCCATCGGGGTTCCCTCCCTTTAACTATGGCTACACCTTC
TRBD1,TRBV4-1,16,NA,TRBJ2-7,CASSQGGGQGRYEQYF,TGCGCCAGCAGCCAAGGGGGCGGACAGGGTAGATACGAGCAGTACTTC
NA,TRBV28,14,NA,TRBJ2-3,CASSLSRGGDTQYF,TGTGCCAGCAGTTTGTCACGCGGTGGGGATACGCAGTATTTT
NA,TRBV4-3,13,NA,TRBJ2-2,CASSQVHTGELFF,TGCGCCAGCAGCCAAGTACACACCGGGGAGCTGTTTTTT
TRBD1,TRBV18,14,NA,TRBJ1-5,CASSRGGSSQPQHF,TGTGCCAGCTCACGAGGGGGCTCGTCTCAGCCCCAGCATTTT
NA,TRBV7-3,16,once,TRBJ2-6,CASSLTGLAGANVLTF,TGTGCCAGCAGCTTAACGGGCCTGGCTGGGGCCAACGTCCTGACTTTC
NA,TRBV6-1,13,NA,TRBJ1-5,CASSEPLQQPQHF,TGTGCCAGCAGTGAACCGCTTCAACAGCCCCAGCATTTT
TRBD1,TRBV18,16,NA,TRBJ2-3,CASSPPGTGFTDTQYF,TGTGCCAGCTCACCACCCGGGACAGGGTTTACAGATACGCAGTATTTT
TRBD1,TRBV27,16,NA,TRBJ1-5,CASSLSRTGSNQPQHF,TGTGCCAGCAGTTTATCCCGGACAGGGAGCAATCAGCCCCAGCATTTT
NA,TRBV28,13,NA,TRBJ2-7,CASSVGRPLYQYF,TGTGCCAGCAGTGTGGGACGCCCCCTCTATCAGTACTTC
NA,TRBV29-1,11,NA,TRBJ2-4,CSGNRENIQYF,TGCAGCGGTAACAGAGAAAACATTCAGTACTTC
NA,TRBV6-6,13,NA,TRBJ2-5,CASSRGTRETQYF,TGTGCCAGCTCTCGGGGAACGAGGGAGACCCAGTACTTC
TRBD2,TRBV7-3,17,NA,TRBJ2-2,CASSYPAGGTGTGELFF,TGTGCCAGCAGCTACCCAGCGGGAGGCACGGGGACCGGGGAGCTGTTTTTT
TRBD1,TRBV5-6,15,few,TRBJ1-2,CASSLDGQGNYGYTF,TGTGCCAGCAGCTTGGATGGACAGGGGAACTATGGCTACACCTTC
TRBD2,TRBV10-3,14,NA,TRBJ2-7,CAIKGTSGAYEQYF,TGTGCCATCAAAGGGACTAGCGGAGCCTACGAGCAGTACTTC
NA,TRBV2,15,NA,TRBJ2-6,CASSTGFSGANVLTF,TGTGCCAGCAGTACAGGGTTCTCAGGGGCCAACGTCCTGACTTTC
NA,TRBV28,16,NA,TRBJ2-6,CASSNPGGPGANVLTF,TGTGCCAGCAGTAACCCGGGGGGCCCAGGGGCCAACGTCCTGACTTTC
NA,TRBV27,14,NA,TRBJ1-5,CASSPGASNQPQHF,TGTGCCAGCAGCCCCGGGGCTAGCAATCAGCCCCAGCATTTT
NA,TRBV6-8,18,NA,TRBJ1-1,CASSAPRTGPLGNTEAFF,TGTGCCAGCAGTGCACCCCGAACAGGACCCCTTGGGAACACTGAAGCTTTCTTT
TRBD2,TRBV29-1,15,NA,TRBJ2-5,CSVDLAAYGGGTQYF,TGCAGCGTTGACCTAGCGGCGTACGGGGGGGGGACCCAGTACTTC
NA,TRBV4-3,13,NA,TRBJ2-1,CASSQDIATEQFF,TGCGCCAGCAGCCAAGATATAGCGACTGAGCAGTTCTTC
NA,TRBV29-1,15,once,TRBJ1-2,CSVEPARAANYGYTF,TGCAGCGTTGAGCCGGCCAGGGCAGCTAACTATGGCTACACCTTC
TRBD1,TRBV7-3,15,NA,TRBJ1-1,CASRPGQGANTEAFF,TGTGCCAGCCGCCCGGGACAGGGAGCAAACACTGAAGCTTTCTTT
NA,TRBV5-6,13,NA,TRBJ1-1,CASSLLPNTEAFF,TGTGCCAGCAGCCTCCTTCCGAACACTGAAGCTTTCTTT